This is a list of T cell receptor beta chains from one sample in a study of Ad26.COV2.S vaccination and SARS-CoV-2 variants. Using immunoSEQ multiplex PCR, the repertoire was profiled, and TCRdb retains in-frame clones only, with some absent. Of 150,000 to 200,000 clones detected, around nine tenths appear once; the ten largest clones hold 5% to 7%. The specimen was peripheral blood, collected after recovery from COVID-19. The origin of the receptors is a human donor who had recovered from COVID-19. Each CDR3 is given with its conserved first and last residue. The D gene is left open where the match is weak. Clone size is shown for a subset of rows, as once, few, many or a class of expanded clone.

abundance	v_gene	j_gene	len	d_gene	CDR3aa	CDR3nt
few	TRBV19	TRBJ1-5	15	-	CASSAGMKSSQPQHF	TGTGCCAGTAGCGCTGGGATGAAATCAAGCCAGCCCCAGCATTTT
-	TRBV9	TRBJ2-2	17	TRBD2	CASSSQSTSGYTGELFF	TGTGCCAGCAGCTCCCAAAGCACTAGCGGGTACACCGGGGAGCTGTTTTTT
-	TRBV7-9	TRBJ2-1	15	-	CASSARASSYNEQFF	TGTGCCAGCAGCGCCAGGGCCAGCTCCTACAATGAGCAGTTCTTC
once	TRBV11-2	TRBJ1-1	16	TRBD1	CASSRGRGEVGTEAFF	TGTGCCAGCAGCAGGGGGCGCGGGGAAGTCGGAACTGAAGCTTTCTTT
-	TRBV6-5	TRBJ2-7	15	-	CASSYEGGDTYEQYF	TGTGCCAGCAGTTACGAGGGGGGGGATACCTACGAGCAGTACTTC
-	TRBV10-3	TRBJ2-1	16	-	CAISESRTRANNEQFF	TGTGCCATCAGTGAGTCGAGGACAAGGGCCAACAATGAGCAGTTCTTC
-	TRBV13	TRBJ2-2	16	-	CASSPWQGPNTGELFF	TGTGCCAGCAGCCCCTGGCAGGGACCGAACACCGGGGAGCTGTTTTTT
-	TRBV6-6	TRBJ2-2	13	-	CASSYSGTGELFF	TGTGCCAGCAGTTACTCTGGGACCGGGGAGCTGTTTTTT
-	TRBV24-1	TRBJ2-1	12	-	CATSEIYNEQFF	TGTGCCACCAGTGAAATCTACAATGAGCAGTTCTTC
-	TRBV5-1	TRBJ2-1	14	-	CASRLPTRPNEQFF	TGCGCCAGCAGGCTACCAACTAGGCCCAATGAGCAGTTCTTC
-	TRBV19	TRBJ2-2	15	TRBD2	CASSTGGGTSGELFF	TGTGCCAGTAGTACGGGAGGGGGGACGTCCGGGGAGCTGTTTTTT
-	TRBV4-1	TRBJ2-7	15	TRBD2	CASSQDGSGGYEQYF	TGCGCCAGCAGCCAAGATGGGTCGGGAGGTTACGAGCAGTACTTC
-	TRBV10-3	TRBJ2-3	16	TRBD2	CAISDGLAGGTDTQYF	TGTGCCATTAGTGACGGACTAGCGGGGGGCACAGATACGCAGTATTTT
-	TRBV28	TRBJ2-7	15	-	CASSSPRRGNNEQYF	TGTGCCAGCAGTTCCCCCAGGCGAGGGAACAACGAGCAGTACTTC
-	TRBV7-9	TRBJ1-1	13	-	CASSLDMNTEAFF	TGTGCCAGCAGCTTGGATATGAACACTGAAGCTTTCTTT
few	TRBV20-1	TRBJ1-2	17	TRBD1	CSASKGAAGSSSRGYTF	TGCAGTGCTAGTAAGGGGGCAGCGGGCTCTTCCAGCCGCGGCTACACCTTC
-	TRBV5-6	TRBJ2-5	13	-	CASSLGGQETQYF	TGTGCCAGCAGCTTGGGCGGTCAAGAGACCCAGTACTTC
-	TRBV18	TRBJ2-7	14	-	CASSPPGGLHEQYF	TGTGCCAGCTCACCACCGGGGGGACTCCACGAGCAGTACTTC
-	TRBV9	TRBJ2-3	16	-	CASSVAKVPAVGTQYF	TGTGCCAGCAGCGTAGCTAAGGTACCGGCGGTGGGCACGCAGTATTTT
-	TRBV23-1	TRBJ1-6	18	-	CASSQSKGPSSYNSPLHF	TGCGCCAGCAGTCAATCCAAGGGACCGAGCTCCTATAATTCACCCCTCCACTTT
-	TRBV5-8	TRBJ1-6	18	TRBD1	CASSGQGVTSSYNSPLHF	TGTGCCAGCAGTGGTCAGGGGGTGACGAGCTCCTATAATTCACCCCTCCACTTT
-	TRBV7-2	TRBJ2-5	15	TRBD2	CASSLGGGSTETQYF	TGTGCCAGCAGCTTAGGCGGGGGATCTACTGAGACCCAGTACTTC
once	TRBV3-1/TRBV3-2	TRBJ1-1	12	-	CASSLGRTEAFF	TGTGCCAGCAGCCTGGGCCGCACTGAAGCTTTCTTT
-	TRBV2	TRBJ1-3	15	TRBD1	CASSQTGVSGNTIYF	TGTGCCAGCAGTCAAACAGGGGTCTCTGGAAACACCATATATTTT